The entry below gives a single TCR beta chain sequence along with its context. CDR3 length: 13 amino acids. V lost 2 bases to trimming and J lost 3 bases, with 5 bases between them. Germline V gene lookup returns CDR1 SGHTA and CDR2 FQGTGA. This entry comes from a study of blood T cell repertoires in COVID-19. Study context: The United States, Italy and Spain were the sources of the acute and convalescent COVID-19 samples. T cells, B-cell-depleted T cells, or PBMCs supplied cDNA or gDNA.

Symptom resolution, clearance, or two negative PCRs marked donors in Cohort 3 as recovered. The assay was immunoSEQ multiplex PCR, and TCRdb's table has in-frame clones only and misses some. The sample holds about 270,000 clones, about nine tenths seen once. Sequencing input: PBMCs or T cells enriched from blood (not recorded which). The receptor was derived from a woman aged 50 to 65 who had recovered from COVID-19. The rearrangement uses TRBV7-3 and TRBJ1-3; D remains unclear. CDR3 residues: CASSLGFGNTIYF. The CDR3 nucleotides read TGTGCCAGCAGCTTAGGCTTTGGAAACACCATATATTTT.